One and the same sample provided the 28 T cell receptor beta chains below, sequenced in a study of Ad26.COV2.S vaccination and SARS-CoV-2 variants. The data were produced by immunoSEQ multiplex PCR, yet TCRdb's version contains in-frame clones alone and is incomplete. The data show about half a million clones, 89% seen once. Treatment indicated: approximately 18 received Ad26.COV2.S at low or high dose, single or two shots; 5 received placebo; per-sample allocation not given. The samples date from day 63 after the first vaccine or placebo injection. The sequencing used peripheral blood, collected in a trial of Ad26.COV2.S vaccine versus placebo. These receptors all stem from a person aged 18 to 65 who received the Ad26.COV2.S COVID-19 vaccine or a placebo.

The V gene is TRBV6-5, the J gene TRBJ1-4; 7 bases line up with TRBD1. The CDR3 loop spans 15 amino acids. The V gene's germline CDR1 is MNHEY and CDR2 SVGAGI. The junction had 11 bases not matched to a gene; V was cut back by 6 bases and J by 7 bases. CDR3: CASSQMTGFGEKLFF. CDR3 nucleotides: TGTGCCAGCAGCCAAATGACAGGGTTCGGTGAAAAACTGTTTTTT.

The CDR3 protein is CASSYSPQPQHF. DNA for the CDR3: TGTGCCAGCAGTTACTCCCCCCAGCCCCAGCATTTT. The chain carries TRBV6-2 or TRBV6-3 and TRBJ1-5; D gene unclear. This CDR3 spans 12 amino acids. Trimming cost V 0 bases and J 7 bases, with 4 bases left between them. The V gene's germline CDR1 is MNHEY and CDR2 SVGEGT.

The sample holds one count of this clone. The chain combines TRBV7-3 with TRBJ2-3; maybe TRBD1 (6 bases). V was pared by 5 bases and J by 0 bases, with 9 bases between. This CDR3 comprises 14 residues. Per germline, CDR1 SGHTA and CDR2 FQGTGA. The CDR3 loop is CASSRGGSTDTQYF. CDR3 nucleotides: TGTGCCAGCAGCCGAGGGGGAAGCACAGATACGCAGTATTTT.

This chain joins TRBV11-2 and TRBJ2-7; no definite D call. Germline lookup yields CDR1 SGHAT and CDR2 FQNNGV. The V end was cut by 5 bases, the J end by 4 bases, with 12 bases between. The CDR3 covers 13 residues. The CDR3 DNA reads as TGTGCCAGCAGCCCGGGTCCGGATTACGAGCAGTACTTC. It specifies CASSPGPDYEQYF.

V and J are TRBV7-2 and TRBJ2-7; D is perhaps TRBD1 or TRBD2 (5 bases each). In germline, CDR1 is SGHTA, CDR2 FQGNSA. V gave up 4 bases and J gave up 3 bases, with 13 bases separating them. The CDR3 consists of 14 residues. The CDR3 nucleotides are TGTGCCAGCAGCTCCCCGGGACGTCGCTACGAGCAGTACTTC. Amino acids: CASSSPGRRYEQYF.

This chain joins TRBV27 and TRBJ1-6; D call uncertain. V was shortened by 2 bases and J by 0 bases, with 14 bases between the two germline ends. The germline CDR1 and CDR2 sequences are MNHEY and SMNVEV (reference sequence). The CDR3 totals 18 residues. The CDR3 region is CASSLATRKSSYNSPLHF. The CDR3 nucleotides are TGTGCCAGCAGTTTAGCCACCCGGAAGAGCTCCTATAATTCACCCCTCCACTTT.

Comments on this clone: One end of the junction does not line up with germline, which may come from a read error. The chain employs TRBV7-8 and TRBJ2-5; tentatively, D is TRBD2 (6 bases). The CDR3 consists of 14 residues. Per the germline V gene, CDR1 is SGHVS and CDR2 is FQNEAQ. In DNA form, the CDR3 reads TGTGCCAGCATCTTAAACACCGGGGGAGAGACCCAGTACTTC. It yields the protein CASILNTGGETQYF.

CDR3 sequence (DNA): TGCAGCGTTGTGGTGGGATTCTCCTACAATGAGCAGTTCTTC. As protein: CSVVVGFSYNEQFF. The chain is built from TRBV29-1 and TRBJ2-1; no firm D call. This CDR3 is 14 amino acids long. Between the trimmed V and J ends, which lost 4 bases and 0 bases, there was a span of 10 bases. Germline V gene sequence: CDR1 SQVTM, CDR2 ANQGSEA.

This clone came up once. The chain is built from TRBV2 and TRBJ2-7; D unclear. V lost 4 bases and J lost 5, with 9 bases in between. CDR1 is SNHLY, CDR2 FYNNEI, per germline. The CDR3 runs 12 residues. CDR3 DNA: TGTGCCAGCAGTGGTTCGGCCGACGAGCAGTACTTC. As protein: CASSGSADEQYF.

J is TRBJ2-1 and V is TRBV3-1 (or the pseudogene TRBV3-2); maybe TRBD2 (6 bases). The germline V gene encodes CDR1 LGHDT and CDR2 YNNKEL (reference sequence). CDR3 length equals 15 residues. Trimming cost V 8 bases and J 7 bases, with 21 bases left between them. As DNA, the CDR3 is TGTGCCAGCCGGGCCACTAGCTCCCCCTCTAATGAGCAGTTCTTC. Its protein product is CASRATSSPSNEQFF.

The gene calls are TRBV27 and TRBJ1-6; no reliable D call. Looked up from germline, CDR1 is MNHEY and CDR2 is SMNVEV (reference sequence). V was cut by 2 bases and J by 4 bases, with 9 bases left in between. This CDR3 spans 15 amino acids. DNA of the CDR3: TGTGCCAGCAGTTTACCGTGGGAGTATAATTCACCCCTCCACTTT. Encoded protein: CASSLPWEYNSPLHF.

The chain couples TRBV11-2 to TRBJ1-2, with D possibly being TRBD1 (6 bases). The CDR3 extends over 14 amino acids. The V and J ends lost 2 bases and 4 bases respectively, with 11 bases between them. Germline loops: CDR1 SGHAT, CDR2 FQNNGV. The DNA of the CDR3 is TGTGCCAGCAGCTTACGGGGGGCGGGCTATGGCTACACCTTC. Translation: CASSLRGAGYGYTF. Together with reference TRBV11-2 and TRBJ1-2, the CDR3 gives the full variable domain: EAGVAQSPRYKIIEKRQSVAFWCNPISGHATLYWYQQILGQGPKLLIQFQNNGVVDDSQLPKDRFSAERLKGVDSTLKIQPAKLEDSAVYLCASSLRGAGYGYTFGSGTRLTVV.

DNA for the CDR3: TGTGCCAGCAGCCGTCTCGGGACAGGGGGCTACAATGAGCAGTTCTTC. Protein sequence: CASSRLGTGGYNEQFF. This chain uses TRBV28 with TRBJ2-1, with 11 bases lining up with TRBD1. V dropped 6 bases and J dropped 3; count of bases not matched to a gene: 7. CDR1 is MDHEN, CDR2 SYDVKM, per germline. CDR3 length equals 16 residues.

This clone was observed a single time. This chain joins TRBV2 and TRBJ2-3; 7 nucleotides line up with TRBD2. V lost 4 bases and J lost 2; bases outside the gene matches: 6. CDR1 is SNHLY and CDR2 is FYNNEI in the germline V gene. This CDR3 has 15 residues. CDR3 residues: CASSVLAASTDTQYF. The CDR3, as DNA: TGTGCCAGCAGTGTTCTAGCGGCTTCCACAGATACGCAGTATTTT. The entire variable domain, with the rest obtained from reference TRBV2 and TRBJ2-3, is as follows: EPEVTQTPSHQVTQMGQEVILRCVPISNHLYFYWYRQILGQKVEFLVSFYNNEISEKSEIFDDQFSVERPDGSNFTLKIRSTKLEDSAMYFCASSVLAASTDTQYFGPGTRLTVL.

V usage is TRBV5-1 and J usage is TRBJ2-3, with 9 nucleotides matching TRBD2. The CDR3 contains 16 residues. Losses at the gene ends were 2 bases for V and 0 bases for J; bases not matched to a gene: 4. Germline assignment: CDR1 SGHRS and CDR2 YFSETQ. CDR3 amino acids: CASSLSGGPSTDTQYF. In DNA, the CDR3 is TGCGCCAGCAGCTTAAGCGGGGGGCCCAGCACAGATACGCAGTATTTT.

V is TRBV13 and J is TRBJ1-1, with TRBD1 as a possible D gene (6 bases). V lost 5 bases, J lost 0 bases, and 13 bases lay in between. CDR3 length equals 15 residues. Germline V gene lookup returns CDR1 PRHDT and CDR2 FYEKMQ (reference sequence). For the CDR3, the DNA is TGTGCCAGCAGCACGACAGGCCACATGAACACTGAAGCTTTCTTT. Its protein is CASSTTGHMNTEAFF.

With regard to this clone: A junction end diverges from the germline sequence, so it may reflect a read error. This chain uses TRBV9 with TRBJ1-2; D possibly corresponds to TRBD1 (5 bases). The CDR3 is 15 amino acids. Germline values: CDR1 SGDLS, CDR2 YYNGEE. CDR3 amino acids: CASSKQVGFYYGYTF. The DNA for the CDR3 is TGTGCCAGCAGCAAACAGGTCGGTTTCTACTACGGCTACACCTTC.

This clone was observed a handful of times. CDR3 nucleotides: TGTGCCAGCAGTCCGACGGTGCCAATAAACCGAAGAGGGGCTTTCTTT. Amino acids: CASSPTVPINRRGAFF. The chain links TRBV28 to TRBJ1-1; unclear D gene. Germline assignment: CDR1 MDHEN and CDR2 SYDVKM. V lost 5 bases and J lost 11, with 27 bases in between. The CDR3 has 16 residues.

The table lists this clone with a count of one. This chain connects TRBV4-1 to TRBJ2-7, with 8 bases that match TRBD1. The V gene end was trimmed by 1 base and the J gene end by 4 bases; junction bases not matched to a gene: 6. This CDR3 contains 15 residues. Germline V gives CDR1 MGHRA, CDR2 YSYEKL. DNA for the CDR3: TGCGCCAGCAGCCAAGGACAGGGGTTTGCATACGAGCAGTACTTC. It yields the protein CASSQGQGFAYEQYF.

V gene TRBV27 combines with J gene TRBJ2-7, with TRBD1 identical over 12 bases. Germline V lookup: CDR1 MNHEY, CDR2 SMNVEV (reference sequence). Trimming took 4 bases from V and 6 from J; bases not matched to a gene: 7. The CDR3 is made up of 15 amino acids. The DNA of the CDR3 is TGTGCCAGCAGTTCGGGGACAGGGGGCCTTGGCGAGCAGTACTTC. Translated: CASSSGTGGLGEQYF.

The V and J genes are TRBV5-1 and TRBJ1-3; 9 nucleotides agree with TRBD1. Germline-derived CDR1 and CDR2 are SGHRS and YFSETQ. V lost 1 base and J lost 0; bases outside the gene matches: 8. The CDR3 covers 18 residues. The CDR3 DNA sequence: TGCGCCAGCAGCTTGTACGGGACAGGGCAGAGCTCTGGAAACACCATATATTTT. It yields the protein CASSLYGTGQSSGNTIYF.

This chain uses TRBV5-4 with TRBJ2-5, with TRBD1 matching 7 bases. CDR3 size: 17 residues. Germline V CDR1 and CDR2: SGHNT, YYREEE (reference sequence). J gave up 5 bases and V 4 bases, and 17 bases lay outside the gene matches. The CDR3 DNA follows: TGTGCCAGCAGCCACGGGGACAGTTTAAACTTCGGGGAGACCCAGTACTTC. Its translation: CASSHGDSLNFGETQYF.

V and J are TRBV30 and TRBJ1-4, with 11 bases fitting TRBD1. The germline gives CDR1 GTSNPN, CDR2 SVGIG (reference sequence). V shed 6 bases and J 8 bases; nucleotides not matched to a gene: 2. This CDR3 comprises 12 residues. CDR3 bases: TGTGCCTGCGGGACAGGGGGGGAAAAACTGTTTTTT. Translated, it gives CACGTGGEKLFF.

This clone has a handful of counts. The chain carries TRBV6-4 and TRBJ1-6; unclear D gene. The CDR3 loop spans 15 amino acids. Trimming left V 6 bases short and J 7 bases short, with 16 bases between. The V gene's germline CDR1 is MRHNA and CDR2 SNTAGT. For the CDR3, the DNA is TGTGCCAGCAGCCCAGTCGTAGGGCTCAATTCACCCCTCCACTTT. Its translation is CASSPVVGLNSPLHF.

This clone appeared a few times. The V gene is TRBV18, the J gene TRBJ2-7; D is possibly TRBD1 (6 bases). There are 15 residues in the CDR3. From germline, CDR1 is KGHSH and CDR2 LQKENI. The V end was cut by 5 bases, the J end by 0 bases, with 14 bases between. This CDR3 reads CASSSDRQTSYEQYF. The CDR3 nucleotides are TGTGCCAGCTCATCGGACAGACAAACCTCCTACGAGCAGTACTTC.

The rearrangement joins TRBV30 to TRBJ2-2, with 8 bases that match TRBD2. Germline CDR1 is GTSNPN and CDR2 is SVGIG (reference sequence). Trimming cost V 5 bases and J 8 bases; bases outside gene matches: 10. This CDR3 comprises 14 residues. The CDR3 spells CAWLGGRRIGELFF. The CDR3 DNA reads TGTGCCTGGTTGGGCGGGAGGAGGATAGGGGAGCTGTTTTTT.

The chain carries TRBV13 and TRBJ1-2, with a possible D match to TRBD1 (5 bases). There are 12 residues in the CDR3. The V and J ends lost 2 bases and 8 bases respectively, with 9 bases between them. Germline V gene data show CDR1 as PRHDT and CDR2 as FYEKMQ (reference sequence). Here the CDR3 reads CASSLRGLGYTF. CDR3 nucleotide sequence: TGTGCCAGCAGCTTAAGGGGCCTGGGCTACACCTTC.

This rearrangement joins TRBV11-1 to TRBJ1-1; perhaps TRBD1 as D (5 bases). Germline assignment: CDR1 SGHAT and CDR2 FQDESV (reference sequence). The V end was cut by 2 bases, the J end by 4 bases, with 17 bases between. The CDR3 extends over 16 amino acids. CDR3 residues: CASSLRGSRGVTEAFF. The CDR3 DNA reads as TGTGCCAGCAGCTTAAGAGGGTCCCGGGGCGTCACTGAAGCTTTCTTT.